This TCR beta chain was identified in a study of beta chain features in type 1 diabetes. As every portion of the isolated RNA was reverse transcribed, the sequencing read expressed TCRB transcripts. The repertoire was sequenced with immunoSEQ multiplex PCR; TCRdb's copy has only in-frame clones and lacks some. Of approximately 44,000 clones listed, roughly 70% are singletons. Concerning this clone itself: Its target is not known.

This CDR3 comprises 13 residues. The junction had 2 bases not matched to a gene; V was cut back by 6 bases and J by 9 bases. From germline, CDR1 is MDHEN and CDR2 SYDVKM. Overall study results and limits: For patients, the naive, central memory and Treg TCRB repertoires appeared more alike than for healthy donors. Significant though moderate, a shortening of TCRB CDR3s appeared in all four CD4+ subsets of Type 1 diabetes patients. The cDNA sequencing approach could over-represent high-TCR-expressing cells.

Sequenced material: Tregs from blood. The sequence was collected from a woman between 18 and 29 years old with type 1 diabetes. The chain combines TRBV28 with TRBJ1-6, with 10 positions matching TRBD1. In nucleotides, the CDR3 is TGTGCCAGCAGAGGACAGGGGGTTTCACCCCTCCACTTT. Its translation: CASRGQGVSPLHF. The complete variable domain, with remaining parts taken from reference TRBV28 and TRBJ1-6, reads DVKVTQSSRYLVKRTGEKVFLECVQDMDHENMFWYRQDPGLGLRLIYFSYDVKMKEKGDIPEGYSVSREKKERFSLILESASTNQTSMYLCASRGQGVSPLHFGNGTRLTVT.